The rows below give T cell receptor beta chains drawn from one sample of a study of blood T cell repertoires in COVID-19. Clones were read by immunoSEQ multiplex PCR, and TCRdb kept only the in-frame ones, dropping some. The data contain around 370,000 clones, approximately 87% of them singletons. Source material: peripheral blood. All receptors derive from a woman aged 45-65 years with COVID-19, enrolled during active disease. Both conserved end residues are part of each CDR3. Each record gives: V gene, D gene, J gene, clone size, CDR3 DNA, CDR3 protein. A D gene is named only where the DNA matches it firmly. Size is stated for part of the rows, as once, few or many counts, or as a class when the clone is expanded.

TRBV10-3	NA	TRBJ2-3	NA	TGTGCCATCAGTGGCGGCCTACGGGAAACCCCCACAGATACGCAGTATTTT	CAISGGLRETPTDTQYF
TRBV10-2	NA	TRBJ2-1	NA	TGCGCCAGCAGTGACGGGGTGCCTGAGCAGTTCTTC	CASSDGVPEQFF
TRBV7-2	TRBD1	TRBJ2-7	NA	TGTGCCAGCAGCTTAGTAGGGGGCCAGGGGCCTTACGAGCAGTACTTC	CASSLVGGQGPYEQYF
TRBV10-3	NA	TRBJ1-4	once	TGTGCCATCAGCCCTACACAAGGGGGTGAAAAACTGTTTTTT	CAISPTQGGEKLFF
TRBV27	NA	TRBJ1-5	NA	TGTGCCAGCAGTTTCCCCGAACTCAATCAGCCCCAGCATTTT	CASSFPELNQPQHF
TRBV10-2	TRBD2	TRBJ2-7	NA	TGCGCCACCACCATATCCCCACTAGCGGCCACGGACTACGAGCAGTACTTC	CATTISPLAATDYEQYF
TRBV14	NA	TRBJ2-7	large	TGTGCCAGCAGCCCCTACGGGGACGAGCAGTACTTC	CASSPYGDEQYF
TRBV5-1	TRBD1	TRBJ2-2	NA	TGCGCCAGCAGCAAGGGACAGGGGGCGCGGGACACCGGGGAGCTGTTTTTT	CASSKGQGARDTGELFF
TRBV5-4	TRBD1	TRBJ2-7	NA	TGTGCCAGCAGCTTGGGACAGGGGTCCTCCTACGAGCAGTACTTC	CASSLGQGSSYEQYF
TRBV11-3	NA	TRBJ1-1	NA	TGTGCCAGCAGCTTAGCTCGTGTGAACACTGAAGCTTTCTTT	CASSLARVNTEAFF
TRBV7-8	TRBD2	TRBJ2-3	NA	TGTGCCAGCAGCGGCCCGGCGGGAGTATGGACAGATACGCAGTATTTT	CASSGPAGVWTDTQYF
TRBV3-1/TRBV3-2	TRBD1	TRBJ1-5	few	TGTGCCAGCAGCCAAGGCTGGACAGGGGGCTATTATAGCAATCAGCCCCAGCATTTT	CASSQGWTGGYYSNQPQHF
TRBV19	TRBD1	TRBJ1-6	NA	TGTGCCAGTACTGAAGACAGGGCCAATTCACCCCTCCACTTT	CASTEDRANSPLHF
TRBV24-1	TRBD2	TRBJ2-3	NA	TGTGCCACCAGTGATACTACTAGCGGGAACACAGATACGCAGTATTTT	CATSDTTSGNTDTQYF
TRBV6-5	NA	TRBJ2-7	NA	TGTGCCAGCAGTTACGGCGGGAACCAAAACGAGCAGTACTTC	CASSYGGNQNEQYF
TRBV6-6	TRBD1	TRBJ1-6	NA	TGTGCCAGCAGCGACAGGGACAATTCACCCCTCCACTTT	CASSDRDNSPLHF
TRBV28	NA	TRBJ2-1	NA	TGTGCCAGCACCGCCGGGACTAAATTCAGGGGACTCTCCTACAATGAGCAGTTCTTC	CASTAGTKFRGLSYNEQFF
TRBV4-3	NA	TRBJ2-1	NA	TGCGCCAGCAGCCAGGACTCTACATGGGGCAATGAGCAGTTCTTC	CASSQDSTWGNEQFF
TRBV12-3/TRBV12-4	NA	TRBJ1-2	NA	TGTGCCAGCAGTAAACGGACAGACTATGGCTACACCTTC	CASSKRTDYGYTF
TRBV2	NA	TRBJ1-1	NA	TGTGCCAGCAGACAGGGTTTGAACACTGAAGCTTTCTTT	CASRQGLNTEAFF
TRBV5-1	TRBD1	TRBJ1-2	once	TGCGCCAGCGCCCCTAATCCGGGACAGATCTATGGCTACACCTTC	CASAPNPGQIYGYTF
TRBV5-1	TRBD1	TRBJ2-7	NA	TGCGCCAGCAGCTTGGGGTGGACAGGGGGCATCGATTCCTACGAGCAGTACTTC	CASSLGWTGGIDSYEQYF
TRBV11-2	TRBD2	TRBJ2-1	once	TGTGCCAGCAGCCTGCGGCCTAGCGGGACAGAGAATGAGCAGTTCTTC	CASSLRPSGTENEQFF
TRBV5-4	NA	TRBJ2-1	NA	TGTGCCAGCAGCTTGTATCTGGGAGACTTCTACAATGAGCAGTTCTTC	CASSLYLGDFYNEQFF
TRBV4-1	NA	TRBJ1-1	NA	TGCGCCAGCAGCCAAGGGGGACTTGGGAGCATTAACACTGAAGCTTTCTTT	CASSQGGLGSINTEAFF
TRBV3-1/TRBV3-2	NA	TRBJ1-2	NA	TGTGCCAGCAGCCAAGCCGAGGTTTCGCGTTACGGCTACACCTTC	CASSQAEVSRYGYTF
TRBV5-4	NA	TRBJ2-7	NA	TGTGCCAGCAGCTTGGGGGCGGGAGAGCAGTACTTC	CASSLGAGEQYF
TRBV6-5	NA	TRBJ2-7	NA	TGTGCCAGCAGTTACTCGTGGCAGGGTGGAACCTACGAGCAGTACTTC	CASSYSWQGGTYEQYF
TRBV7-2	NA	TRBJ2-7	NA	TGTGCCAGCAGCTCCCGCCAGGAAAACTACGAGCAGTACTTC	CASSSRQENYEQYF
TRBV5-4	NA	TRBJ1-3	NA	TGTGCCAGCAGCTTAGGAGGCCCTCACTCTGGAAACACCATATATTTT	CASSLGGPHSGNTIYF
TRBV28	TRBD1	TRBJ2-5	NA	TGTGCCAGCAGTCCCGGGACAGTGGGGAAGACCCAGTACTTC	CASSPGTVGKTQYF
TRBV11-3	NA	TRBJ1-6	few	TGTGCCAGCAGCAGCAGGGAAGGGAATAATTCACCCCTCCACTTT	CASSSREGNNSPLHF
TRBV24-1	TRBD2	TRBJ2-5	NA	TGTGCCACCAGTGACCCCGGGACTATGTGGGGAGAGACCCAGTACTTC	CATSDPGTMWGETQYF
TRBV30	TRBD1	TRBJ2-4	NA	TGTGCCTGGTTGGGGGACAGTAAAAACATTCAGTACTTC	CAWLGDSKNIQYF
TRBV5-8	TRBD2	TRBJ2-5	NA	TGTGCCAGCAGCTCTTTAGCGGGAGGGCCCGGGGAGACCCAGTACTTC	CASSSLAGGPGETQYF
TRBV5-1	NA	TRBJ1-2	NA	TGCGCCAGCAGCTTGCGCAGGGATGGCTACACCTTC	CASSLRRDGYTF
TRBV18	NA	TRBJ2-4	NA	TGTGCCAGCTCACTCGGGGAAAACATTCAGTACTTC	CASSLGENIQYF
TRBV3-1/TRBV3-2	NA	TRBJ2-6	once	TGTGCCAGCAGCCAAGAGTGGCTGGGGCGTACTGGGGCCAACGTCCTGACTTTC	CASSQEWLGRTGANVLTF
TRBV19	NA	TRBJ2-1	NA	TGTGCCAGTAGTATAGACGAAGGGGACTACAATGAGCAGTTCTTC	CASSIDEGDYNEQFF
TRBV12-3/TRBV12-4	NA	TRBJ1-1	NA	TGTGCCAGCAGACACAGGGTACGCACTGAAGCTTTCTTT	CASRHRVRTEAFF
TRBV5-6	TRBD1	TRBJ2-2	NA	TGTGCCAGCAGCCCGGACAGGGGGGCCGGGGAGCTGTTTTTT	CASSPDRGAGELFF
TRBV5-1	TRBD1	TRBJ1-2	NA	TGCGCCAGCAGCCTCGGGACAGTCTATGGCTACACCTTC	CASSLGTVYGYTF
TRBV15	NA	TRBJ1-4	NA	TGTGCCACCAGCAGAGATTGGGGCAGGGGAGATGAAAAACTGTTTTTT	CATSRDWGRGDEKLFF
TRBV30	NA	TRBJ1-1	once	TGTGCCTGGACGTACCAGGATTACATGAACACTGAAGCTTTCTTT	CAWTYQDYMNTEAFF
TRBV12-3/TRBV12-4	NA	TRBJ1-1	NA	TGTGCCAGCAGCGGGGTACTGAACACTGAAGCTTTCTTT	CASSGVLNTEAFF
TRBV7-8	TRBD1	TRBJ1-2	NA	TGTGCCAGCAGCTCCCTCTTGGACAGGGGTGGAGGCTACACCTTC	CASSSLLDRGGGYTF
TRBV19	TRBD2	TRBJ2-1	NA	TGTGCCAGTAGTATTGGTAGCGGGAGATCTAGAAGGGATTACAATGAGCAGTTCTTC	CASSIGSGRSRRDYNEQFF
TRBV5-5	NA	TRBJ1-6	NA	TGTGCCAGCAGCTTGGGAGGAGGGACGTGGTCACCCCTCCACTTT	CASSLGGGTWSPLHF
TRBV19	NA	TRBJ2-2	NA	TGTGCCAGTAGTATAGATCAGGGGACACTGAACACCGGGGAGCTGTTTTTT	CASSIDQGTLNTGELFF
TRBV2	TRBD1	TRBJ1-2	NA	TGTGCCAGCAGGCCGGGACAGGGGACCTATGGCTACACCTTC	CASRPGQGTYGYTF